This T cell receptor beta chain was found in a study of blood T cell repertoires in COVID-19. Study as a whole: PBMCs, B-cell-depleted T cells, or T cells were the source of the cDNA or gDNA that made up the material.

Original handling: Reference gene primer amplification yielded estimated nucleated cell counts. Profiling relied on immunoSEQ multiplex PCR, and the TCRdb table lists in-frame clones only, not all of them. V and J calls and clone size are as listed in that table; D and trimming were resolved from the DNA. The sample consists of nearly 50,000 clones, over 65% of them appearing once. This clone showed up just once. V was pared by 0 bases and J by 0 bases, with 11 bases between. The CDR3 is 16 amino acids. In germline, CDR1 is SGDLS, CDR2 YYNGEE. Sample: peripheral blood. The chain carries TRBV9 and TRBJ2-3; D not resolved. The receptor's source is a woman aged 55-69 years with acute or convalescent COVID-19. CDR3 sequence (DNA): TGTGCCAGCAGCGTAGGAGGAGATATTAGCACAGATACGCAGTATTTT. As protein: CASSVGGDISTDTQYF.